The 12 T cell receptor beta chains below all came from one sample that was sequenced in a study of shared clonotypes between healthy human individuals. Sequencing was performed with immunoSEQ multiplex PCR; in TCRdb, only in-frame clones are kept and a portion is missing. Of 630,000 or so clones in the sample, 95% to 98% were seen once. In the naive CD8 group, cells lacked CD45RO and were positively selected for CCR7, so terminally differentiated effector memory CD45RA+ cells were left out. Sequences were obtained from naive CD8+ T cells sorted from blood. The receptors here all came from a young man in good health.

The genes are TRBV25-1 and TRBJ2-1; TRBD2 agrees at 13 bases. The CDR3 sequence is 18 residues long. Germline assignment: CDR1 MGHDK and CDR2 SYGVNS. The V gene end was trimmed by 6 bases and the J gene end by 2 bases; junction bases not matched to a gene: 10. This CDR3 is CASSPGTSGVFTYNEQFF. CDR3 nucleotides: TGTGCCAGCAGCCCCGGGACTAGCGGGGTCTTTACCTACAATGAGCAGTTCTTC.

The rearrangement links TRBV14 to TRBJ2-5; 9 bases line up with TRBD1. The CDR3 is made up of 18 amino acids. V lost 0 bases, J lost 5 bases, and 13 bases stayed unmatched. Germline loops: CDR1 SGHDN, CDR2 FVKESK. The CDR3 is CASSQDLPGQGSEETQYF. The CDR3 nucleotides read TGTGCCAGCAGCCAAGATCTACCGGGACAGGGAAGTGAGGAGACCCAGTACTTC.

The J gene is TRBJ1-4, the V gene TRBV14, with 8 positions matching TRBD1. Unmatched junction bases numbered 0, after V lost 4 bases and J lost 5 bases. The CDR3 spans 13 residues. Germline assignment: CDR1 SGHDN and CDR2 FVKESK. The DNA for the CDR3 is TGTGCCAGCAGCCGGACAGGGAATGAAAAACTGTTTTTT. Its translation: CASSRTGNEKLFF.

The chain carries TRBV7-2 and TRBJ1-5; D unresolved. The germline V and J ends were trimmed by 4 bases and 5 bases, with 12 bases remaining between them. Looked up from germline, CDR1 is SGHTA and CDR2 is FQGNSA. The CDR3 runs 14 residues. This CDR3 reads CASSSTGTDQPQHF. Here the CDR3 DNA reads TGTGCCAGCAGCTCTACGGGAACCGATCAGCCCCAGCATTTT.

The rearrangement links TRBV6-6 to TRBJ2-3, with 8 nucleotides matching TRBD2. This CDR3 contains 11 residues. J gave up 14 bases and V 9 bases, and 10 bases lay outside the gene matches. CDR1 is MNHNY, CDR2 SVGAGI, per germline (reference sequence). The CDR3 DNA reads TGTGCCAGTGGGGGACTAGTTTTCATGTATTTT. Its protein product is CASGGLVFMYF.

This CDR3 reads CASSVTAQVRGNYGYTF. Written as DNA, the CDR3 is TGTGCCAGCAGCGTCACAGCCCAGGTGAGGGGTAACTATGGCTACACCTTC. This chain connects TRBV9 to TRBJ1-2; possibly TRBD1 for D (5 bases). The CDR3 has 17 residues. Germline V gene data show CDR1 as SGDLS and CDR2 as YYNGEE. The V and J ends lost 2 bases and 1 base respectively, with 18 bases between them.

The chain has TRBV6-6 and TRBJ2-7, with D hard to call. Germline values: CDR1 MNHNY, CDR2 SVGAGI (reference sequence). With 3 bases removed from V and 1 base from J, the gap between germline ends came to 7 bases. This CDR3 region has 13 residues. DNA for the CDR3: TGTGCCAGCAGTTATAGTTCGTCCTACGAGCAGTACTTC. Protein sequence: CASSYSSSYEQYF.

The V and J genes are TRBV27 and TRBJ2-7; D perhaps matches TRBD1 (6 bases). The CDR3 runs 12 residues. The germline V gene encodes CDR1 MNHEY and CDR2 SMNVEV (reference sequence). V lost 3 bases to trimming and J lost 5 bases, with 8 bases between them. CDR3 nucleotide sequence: TGTGCCAGCAGTTTTAGGGGGAACGAGCAGTACTTC. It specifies CASSFRGNEQYF.

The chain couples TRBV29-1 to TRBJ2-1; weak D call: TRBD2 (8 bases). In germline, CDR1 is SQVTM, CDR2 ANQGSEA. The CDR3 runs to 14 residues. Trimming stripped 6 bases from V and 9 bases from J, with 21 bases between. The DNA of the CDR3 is TGCAGCGTCGACAGGGATAGCGGGGCAATTGAGCAGTTCTTC. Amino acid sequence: CSVDRDSGAIEQFF.

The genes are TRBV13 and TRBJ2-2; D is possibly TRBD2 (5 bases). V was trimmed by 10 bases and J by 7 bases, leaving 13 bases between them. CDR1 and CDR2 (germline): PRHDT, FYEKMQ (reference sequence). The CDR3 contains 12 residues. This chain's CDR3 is CAIPTGVGELFF. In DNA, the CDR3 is TGTGCCATCCCGACCGGGGTCGGGGAGCTGTTTTTT.

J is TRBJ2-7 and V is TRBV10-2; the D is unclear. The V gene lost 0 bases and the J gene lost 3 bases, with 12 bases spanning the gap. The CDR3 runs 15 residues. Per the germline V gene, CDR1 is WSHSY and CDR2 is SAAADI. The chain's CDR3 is CASSESNRVYYEQYF. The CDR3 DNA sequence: TGCGCCAGCAGTGAGTCGAATAGGGTCTACTACGAGCAGTACTTC.

The CDR3 region is CARGDRAYEQYF. The DNA for the CDR3 is TGTGCCAGGGGGGACAGGGCCTACGAGCAGTACTTC. The V and J genes are TRBV19 and TRBJ2-7; 9 bases map to TRBD1. This CDR3 has 12 amino acids. The V and J ends lost 9 bases and 2 bases, in that order; junction bases with no gene match: 2. The germline V gene has CDR1 LNHDA and CDR2 SQIVND (reference sequence). Full variable domain (missing parts from reference TRBV19 and TRBJ2-7): DGGITQSPKYLFRKEGQNVTLSCEQNLNHDAMYWYRQDPGQGLRLIYYSQIVNDFQKGDIAEGYSVSREKKESFPLTVTSAQKNPTAFYLCARGDRAYEQYFGPGTRLTVT.